These 24 T cell receptor beta chains were all obtained from the same sample, sequenced in a study of cytomegalovirus exposure and HLA in healthy donors. Researchers ran the PCR with 60 Vbeta and 13 Jbeta primers. Libraries were prepared by immunoSEQ multiplex PCR; TCRdb keeps only in-frame clonotypes and omits some of them. The table shows about 37,000 clones, with approximately 70% occurring only once. Sequenced input: PBMCs. All receptors come from a man in his forties or fifties in good health and CMV-seronegative.

This clone occurred a few times. The chain has TRBV2 and TRBJ1-2, with TRBD1 matching 9 bases. The germline V gene encodes CDR1 SNHLY and CDR2 FYNNEI. V was clipped by 6 bases and J by 2 bases; unmatched bases: 4. CDR3 length: 14 residues. CDR3 region: CASRTGTGNYGYTF. Written as DNA, the CDR3 is TGTGCCAGCAGAACCGGGACAGGGAACTATGGCTACACCTTC. The full variable domain, rest sourced from reference TRBV2 and TRBJ1-2, is EPEVTQTPSHQVTQMGQEVILRCVPISNHLYFYWYRQILGQKVEFLVSFYNNEISEKSEIFDDQFSVERPDGSNFTLKIRSTKLEDSAMYFCASRTGTGNYGYTFGSGTRLTVV.

This clone was seen more than once but under ten times. The chain couples TRBV6-6 to TRBJ1-2, with 9 bases lining up with TRBD1. Looked up from germline, CDR1 is MNHNY and CDR2 is SVGAGI (reference sequence). V dropped 2 bases and J dropped 10; count of bases not matched to a gene: 5. The CDR3 is made up of 13 amino acids. As DNA, the CDR3 is TGTGCCAGCAGTTACCGGGACAGGGTTCCCTACACCTTC. It translates to CASSYRDRVPYTF.

The CDR3 nucleotides are TGTGCCAGCGGGGACAGTTCGTACAATGAGCAGTTCTTC. It translates to CASGDSSYNEQFF. V usage is TRBV2 and J usage is TRBJ2-1; 7 bases match TRBD1. From germline, CDR1 is SNHLY and CDR2 FYNNEI. V was clipped by 8 bases and J by 4 bases; unmatched bases: 5. The CDR3 has 13 residues.

The V gene is TRBV5-1, the J gene TRBJ2-2; 9 bases agree with TRBD1. Germline CDR1 SGHRS, CDR2 YFSETQ. The CDR3 length is 14 residues. Germline trimming cut 5 bases from V and 9 bases from J; bases unmatched to any gene: 8. CDR3 DNA sequence: TGCGCCAGCAGGATCACCACAGGGGGCTGGGAGCTGTTTTTT. Its translation is CASRITTGGWELFF.

The chain is built from TRBV12-2 and TRBJ1-1. TRBV12-2 is a pseudogene segment. The CDR3 extends over 17 amino acids. The CDR3 DNA reads TGTGCAAGTCGCTCCCCAAGAGCGGGGGAAGAAGACACTGAAGCTTTCTTT. Translation gives CASRSPRAGEEDTEAFF.

This clone appeared a few times. The chain carries TRBV7-2 and TRBJ1-2; D call uncertain. This CDR3 is 14 amino acids long. V was trimmed by 7 bases and J by 7 bases, leaving 19 bases between them. Germline CDR1 SGHTA, CDR2 FQGNSA. The CDR3 DNA is TGTGCCAGCACCTTGGGGTTTGAGGCGGGTGGCTACACCTTC. This sequence encodes CASTLGFEAGGYTF.

The table lists this clone with a few counts. Other nucleotide sequences from this sample produce the same CDR3. The rearrangement uses TRBV30 and TRBJ1-3; no reliable D call. This CDR3 contains 14 residues. Germline CDR1 reads GTSNPN; CDR2 reads SVGIG (reference sequence). V gave up 4 bases and J gave up 2 bases, with 12 bases separating them. The CDR3 sequence is CAWTTVNAGNTIYF. The CDR3 DNA sequence: TGTGCCTGGACCACAGTAAACGCTGGAAACACCATATATTTT.

This clone was seen more than once but under ten times. This chain uses TRBV19 with TRBJ1-1; maybe TRBD1 (5 bases). V lost 0 bases to trimming and J lost 0 bases, with 11 bases between them. The CDR3 spans 16 residues. Looked up from germline, CDR1 is LNHDA and CDR2 is SQIVND (reference sequence). CDR3: CASSIDGAGLNTEAFF. In nucleotides, the CDR3 is TGTGCCAGTAGTATAGATGGGGCCGGTCTGAACACTGAAGCTTTCTTT.

There are a few counts of this clone. The chain joins TRBV7-2 to TRBJ1-5; TRBD1 might be the D (6 bases). Trimming cost V 5 bases and J 3 bases, with 14 bases left between them. The CDR3 has 15 residues. Germline loops: CDR1 SGHTA, CDR2 FQGNSA. CDR3 in DNA: TGTGCCAGCAGCCCCGGGGGGCAAGTCAATCAGCCCCAGCATTTT. It translates to CASSPGGQVNQPQHF. Combining the CDR3 with reference TRBV7-2 and TRBJ1-5 gives the whole variable domain GAGVSQSPSNKVTEKGKDVELRCDPISGHTALYWYRQSLGQGLEFLIYFQGNSAPDKSGLPSDRFSAERTGGSVSTLTIQRTQQEDSAVYLCASSPGGQVNQPQHFGDGTRLSIL.

The chain joins TRBV6-1 to TRBJ1-2; D is perhaps TRBD1 (5 bases). Trimming took off 6 bases at V and 5 bases at J, with 10 bases between the two ends. The CDR3 length is 12 residues. Germline V lookup: CDR1 MNHNS, CDR2 SASEGT. The CDR3 DNA sequence: TGTGCCAGCAGCACAGGTATTTATGGCTACACCTTC. Its translation: CASSTGIYGYTF.

J is TRBJ2-2 and V is TRBV7-2; TRBD2 agrees at 8 bases. Germline-derived CDR1 and CDR2 are SGHTA and FQGNSA. This CDR3 contains 15 residues. Trimming removed 3 bases from V and 4 bases from J; junction bases left unmatched: 4. CDR3 protein: CASSFGGGVTGELFF. Written as DNA, the CDR3 is TGTGCCAGCAGCTTCGGGGGGGGAGTCACCGGGGAGCTGTTTTTT.

V gene TRBV28 combines with J gene TRBJ2-7, with TRBD1 as a possible D gene (5 bases). Trimming cost V 3 bases and J 5 bases, with 11 bases left between them. Germline V CDR1 and CDR2: MDHEN, SYDVKM. The CDR3 length is 13 residues. In nucleotides, the CDR3 is TGTGCCAGCAGTTTTTGGGGCGGCGACGAGCAGTACTTC. It specifies CASSFWGGDEQYF.

The CDR3, as DNA: TGTGCCAGTAGTATTCGACAGATAGATGGCTACACCTTC. This translates into CASSIRQIDGYTF. The chain employs TRBV19 and TRBJ1-2, with D tentatively TRBD1 (5 bases). The germline V gene encodes CDR1 LNHDA and CDR2 SQIVND (reference sequence). The CDR3 consists of 13 residues. The ends were cut back, 3 bases at V and 6 bases at J, with 11 bases in the middle.

The J gene is TRBJ1-2, the V gene TRBV1; whether TRBD1, the table's D call, matches the DNA was not checked. TRBV1 is designated a pseudogene. The CDR3 has 17 residues. The CDR3: CTSSQDPLDRGRSGYTF. The CDR3 nucleotides read TGCACCAGCAGCCAAGACCCTTTGGACAGGGGACGGAGCGGCTACACCTTC.

V usage is TRBV6-5 and J usage is TRBJ1-2, with D possibly TRBD1 on 5 matching bases. Germline assignment: CDR1 MNHEY and CDR2 SVGAGI. This CDR3 has 15 amino acids. V was cut by 6 bases and J by 0 bases, with 14 bases left in between. DNA of the CDR3: TGTGCCAGCAGACGCAGGGAGGAGGCTAACTATGGCTACACCTTC. This translates into CASRRREEANYGYTF.

This clone was counted between two and nine times. The CDR3 DNA follows: TGTGCCAGCAGCTTAGGATTTGGGACACCAGCCAAAAACATTCAGTACTTC. It is translated as CASSLGFGTPAKNIQYF. V usage is TRBV7-9 and J usage is TRBJ2-4; D is perhaps TRBD1 (6 bases). Between the trimmed V and J ends, which lost 1 base and 0 bases, there was a span of 13 bases. The germline V gene has CDR1 SEHNR and CDR2 FQNEAQ (reference sequence). The CDR3 covers 17 residues.

J is TRBJ2-7 and V is TRBV2; D is possibly TRBD1 (5 bases). Looked up from germline, CDR1 is SNHLY and CDR2 is FYNNEI. Trimming pared 11 bases from V and 2 bases from J, leaving 13 bases between. CDR3 length: 12 residues. CDR3 in amino acids: CAGNTGPYEQYF. The CDR3 DNA follows: TGTGCCGGGAACACAGGTCCCTACGAGCAGTACTTC. Looking up the rest from reference TRBV2 and TRBJ2-7 gives the full variable domain: EPEVTQTPSHQVTQMGQEVILRCVPISNHLYFYWYRQILGQKVEFLVSFYNNEISEKSEIFDDQFSVERPDGSNFTLKIRSTKLEDSAMYFCAGNTGPYEQYFGPGTRLTVT.

V and J are TRBV7-2 and TRBJ2-1; 7 nucleotides agree with TRBD2. J was trimmed by 7 bases and V by 1 base; bases with no gene match: 13. CDR3 length: 17 amino acids. CDR1 is SGHTA, CDR2 FQGNSA, per germline. The CDR3 region is CASSLVHMASGDNEQFF. In DNA form, the CDR3 reads TGTGCCAGCAGCTTAGTACATATGGCTAGCGGAGATAATGAGCAGTTCTTC.

There are a few counts of this clone. Other DNA sequences in the same sample also yield this CDR3. The chain is built from TRBV29-1 and TRBJ2-3; D is undetermined. Germline V lookup: CDR1 SQVTM, CDR2 ANQGSEA. There are 12 residues in the CDR3. Trimming took off 5 bases at V and 0 bases at J, with 6 bases between the two ends. The CDR3 reads CSVKTSTDTQYF. The DNA for the CDR3 is TGCAGCGTTAAGACTAGCACAGATACGCAGTATTTT.

This CDR3 reads CAWSVRRGVTYEQYF. The CDR3 DNA sequence: TGTGCCTGGAGTGTACGGCGGGGGGTCACCTACGAGCAGTACTTC. This chain connects TRBV30 to TRBJ2-7; 8 bases are shared with TRBD2. The germline V gene has CDR1 GTSNPN and CDR2 SVGIG (reference sequence). The V and J ends lost 0 bases and 2 bases, in that order; junction bases with no gene match: 6. The CDR3 length is 15 residues.

The genes are TRBV6-6 and TRBJ1-1, with 9 bases aligning to TRBD1. Germline V gene lookup returns CDR1 MNHNY and CDR2 SVGAGI (reference sequence). The J segment lost 0 bases and the V segment lost 4 bases, leaving 3 bases of the junction unmatched. CDR3 length: 15 residues. As DNA, the CDR3 is TGTGCCAGCAGTTTGGGACAGGGCATGAACACTGAAGCTTTCTTT. Translated: CASSLGQGMNTEAFF.

The chain combines TRBV29-1 with TRBJ2-7, with 10 bases fitting TRBD1. CDR3 size: 13 residues. From germline, CDR1 is SQVTM and CDR2 ANQGSEA. The V segment lost 7 bases and the J segment 5 bases; nucleotides outside the gene matches: 8. The CDR3 reads CSAVGGQGDEQYF. For the CDR3, the DNA is TGCAGCGCCGTGGGTGGACAGGGGGACGAGCAGTACTTC.

The CDR3, as DNA: TGTGCCAGCAGTAACCAAATGGGACTACAATACGAGCAGTACTTC. It codes for CASSNQMGLQYEQYF. This chain connects TRBV2 to TRBJ2-7, with 7 positions matching TRBD2. The germline CDR1 and CDR2 sequences are SNHLY and FYNNEI. This CDR3 region has 15 residues. After removal of 5 bases from V and 4 bases from J, the junction contained 11 bases not matched to a gene.

The genes are TRBV25-1 and TRBJ2-5, with TRBD1 matching 7 bases. The CDR3 loop spans 14 amino acids. CDR1 and CDR2 (germline): MGHDK, SYGVNS. Trimming at V came to 6 bases and at J to 7 bases, leaving 11 bases not matched to a gene. CDR3 region: CASSPGGIRGTQYF. For the CDR3, the DNA is TGTGCCAGCAGCCCAGGGGGTATTAGGGGGACCCAGTACTTC.